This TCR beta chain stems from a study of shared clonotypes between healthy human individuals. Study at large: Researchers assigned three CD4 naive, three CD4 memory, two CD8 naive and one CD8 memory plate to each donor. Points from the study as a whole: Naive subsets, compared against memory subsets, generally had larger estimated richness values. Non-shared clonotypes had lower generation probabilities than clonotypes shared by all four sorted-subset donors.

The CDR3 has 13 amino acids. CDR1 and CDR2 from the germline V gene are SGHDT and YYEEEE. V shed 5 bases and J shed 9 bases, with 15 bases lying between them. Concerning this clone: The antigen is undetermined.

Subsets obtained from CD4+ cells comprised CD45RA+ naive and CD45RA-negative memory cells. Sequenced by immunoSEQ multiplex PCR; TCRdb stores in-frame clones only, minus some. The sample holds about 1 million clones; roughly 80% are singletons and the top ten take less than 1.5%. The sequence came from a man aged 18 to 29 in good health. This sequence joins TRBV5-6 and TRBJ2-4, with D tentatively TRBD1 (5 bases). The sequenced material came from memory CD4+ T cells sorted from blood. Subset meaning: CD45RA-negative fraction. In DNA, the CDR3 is TGTGCCAGCAGTTCTCAGGGTGGCGGCATTCAGTACTTC. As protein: CASSSQGGGIQYF.